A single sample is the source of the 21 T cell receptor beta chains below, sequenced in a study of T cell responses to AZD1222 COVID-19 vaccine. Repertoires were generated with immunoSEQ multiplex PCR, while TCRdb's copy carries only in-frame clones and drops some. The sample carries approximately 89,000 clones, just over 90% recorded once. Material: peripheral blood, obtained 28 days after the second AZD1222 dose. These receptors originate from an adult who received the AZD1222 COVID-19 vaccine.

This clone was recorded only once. The CDR3 nucleotides read TGTGCCAGCAGCCCGCAGGGGGCGGGGTGGACAGATACGCAGTATTTT. As protein: CASSPQGAGWTDTQYF. The gene calls are TRBV7-2 and TRBJ2-3, with 8 bases matching TRBD1. Germline CDR1 is SGHTA and CDR2 is FQGNSA. V was clipped by 5 bases and J by 3 bases; unmatched bases: 10. The CDR3 loop spans 16 amino acids.

The CDR3 is CAVTVASGSYNEQFF. CDR3 nucleotide sequence: TGTGCCGTAACGGTCGCTAGCGGTTCCTACAATGAGCAGTTCTTC. The chain combines TRBV5-4 with TRBJ2-1; the match to TRBD2 covers 7 bases. Looked up from germline, CDR1 is SGHNT and CDR2 is YYREEE (reference sequence). The CDR3 sequence is 15 residues long. V dropped 10 bases and J dropped 1; count of bases not matched to a gene: 11.

CDR3 in DNA: TGTGCCAGCAGCTTGTATCCGGGACAGCTCTCCTACGAGCAGTACTTC. Protein: CASSLYPGQLSYEQYF. The chain carries TRBV7-2 and TRBJ2-7; 7 bases fit TRBD1. Germline CDR1 and CDR2: SGHTA and FQGNSA. The CDR3 consists of 16 residues. V lost 3 bases, J lost 0 bases, and 8 bases stayed unmatched.

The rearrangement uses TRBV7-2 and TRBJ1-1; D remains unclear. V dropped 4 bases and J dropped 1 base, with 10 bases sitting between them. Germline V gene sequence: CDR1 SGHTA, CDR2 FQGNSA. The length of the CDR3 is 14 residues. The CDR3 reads CASSSYQENTEAFF. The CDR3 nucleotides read TGTGCCAGCAGCTCGTACCAGGAGAACACTGAAGCTTTCTTT.

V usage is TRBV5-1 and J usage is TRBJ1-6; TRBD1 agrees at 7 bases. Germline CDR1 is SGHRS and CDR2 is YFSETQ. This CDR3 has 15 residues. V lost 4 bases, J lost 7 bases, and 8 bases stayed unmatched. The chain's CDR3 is CASSAGTERNSPLHF. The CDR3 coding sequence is TGCGCCAGCAGCGCGGGGACAGAAAGAAATTCACCCCTCCACTTT.

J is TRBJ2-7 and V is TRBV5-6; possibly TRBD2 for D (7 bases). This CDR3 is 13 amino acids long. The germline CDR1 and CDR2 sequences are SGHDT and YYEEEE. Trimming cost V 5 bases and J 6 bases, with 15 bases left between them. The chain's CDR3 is CASRVSGGSEQYF. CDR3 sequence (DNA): TGTGCCAGCAGGGTATCGGGGGGCAGCGAGCAGTACTTC. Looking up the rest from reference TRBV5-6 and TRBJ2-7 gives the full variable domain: DAGVTQSPTHLIKTRGQQVTLRCSPKSGHDTVSWYQQALGQGPQFIFQYYEEEERQRGNFPDRFSGHQFPNYSSELNVNALLLGDSALYLCASRVSGGSEQYFGPGTRLTVT.

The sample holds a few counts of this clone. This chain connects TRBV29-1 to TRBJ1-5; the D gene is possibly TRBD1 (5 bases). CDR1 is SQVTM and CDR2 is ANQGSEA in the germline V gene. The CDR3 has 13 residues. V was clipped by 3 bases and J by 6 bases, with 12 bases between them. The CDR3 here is CSVDSGKGQPQHF. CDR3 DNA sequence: TGCAGCGTTGATTCAGGGAAGGGTCAGCCCCAGCATTTT.

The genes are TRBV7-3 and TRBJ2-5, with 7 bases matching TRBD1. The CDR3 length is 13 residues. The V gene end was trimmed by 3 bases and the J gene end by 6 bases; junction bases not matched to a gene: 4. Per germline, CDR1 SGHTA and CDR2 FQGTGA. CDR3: CASSFDRDKTQYF. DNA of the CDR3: TGTGCCAGCAGCTTCGACAGGGATAAGACCCAGTACTTC.

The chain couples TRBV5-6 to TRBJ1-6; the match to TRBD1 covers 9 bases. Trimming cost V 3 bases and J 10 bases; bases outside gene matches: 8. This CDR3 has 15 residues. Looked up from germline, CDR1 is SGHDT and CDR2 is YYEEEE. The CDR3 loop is CASSSPGQGTSPLHF. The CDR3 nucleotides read TGTGCCAGCAGCTCCCCGGGACAGGGAACATCACCCCTCCACTTT.

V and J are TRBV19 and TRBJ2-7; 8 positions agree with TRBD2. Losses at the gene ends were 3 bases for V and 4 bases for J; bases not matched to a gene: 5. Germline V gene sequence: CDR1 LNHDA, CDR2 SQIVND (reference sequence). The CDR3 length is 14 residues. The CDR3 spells CASSIRRGAYEQYF. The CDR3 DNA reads TGTGCCAGTAGTATCCGGCGGGGGGCTTACGAGCAGTACTTC.

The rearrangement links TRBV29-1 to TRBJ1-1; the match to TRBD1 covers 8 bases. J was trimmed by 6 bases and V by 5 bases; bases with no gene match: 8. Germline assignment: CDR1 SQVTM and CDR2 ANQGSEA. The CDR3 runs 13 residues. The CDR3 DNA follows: TGCAGCGTTATGGACAGGGAAGGGGCTGAAGCTTTCTTT. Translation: CSVMDREGAEAFF.

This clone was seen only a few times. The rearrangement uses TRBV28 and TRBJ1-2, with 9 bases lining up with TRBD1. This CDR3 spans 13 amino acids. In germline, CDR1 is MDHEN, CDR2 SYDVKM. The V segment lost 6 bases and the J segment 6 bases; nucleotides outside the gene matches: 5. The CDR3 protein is CASRETGGHGYTF. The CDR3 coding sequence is TGTGCCAGCAGAGAGACAGGGGGACATGGCTACACCTTC.

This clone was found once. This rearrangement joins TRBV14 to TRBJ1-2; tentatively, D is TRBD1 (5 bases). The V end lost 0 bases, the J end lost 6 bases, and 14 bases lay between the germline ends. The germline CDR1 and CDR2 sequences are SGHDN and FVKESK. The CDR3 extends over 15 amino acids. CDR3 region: CASSQDRKGAHGYTF. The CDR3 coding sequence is TGTGCCAGCAGCCAAGATCGAAAAGGGGCGCATGGCTACACCTTC.

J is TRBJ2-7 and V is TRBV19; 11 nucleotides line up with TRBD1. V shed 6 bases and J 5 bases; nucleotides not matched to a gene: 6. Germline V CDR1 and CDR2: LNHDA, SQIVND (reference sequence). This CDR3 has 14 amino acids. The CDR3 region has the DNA TGTGCCAGTAGCCCGGACAGGGGGCTCCACGAGCAGTACTTC. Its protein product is CASSPDRGLHEQYF.

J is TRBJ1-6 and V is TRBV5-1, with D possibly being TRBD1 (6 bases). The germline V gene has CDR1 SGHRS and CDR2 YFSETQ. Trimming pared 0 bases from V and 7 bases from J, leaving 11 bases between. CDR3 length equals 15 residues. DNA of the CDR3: TGCGCCAGCAGCTTGGGGGGCCAGGGGAATTCACCCCTCCACTTT. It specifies CASSLGGQGNSPLHF.

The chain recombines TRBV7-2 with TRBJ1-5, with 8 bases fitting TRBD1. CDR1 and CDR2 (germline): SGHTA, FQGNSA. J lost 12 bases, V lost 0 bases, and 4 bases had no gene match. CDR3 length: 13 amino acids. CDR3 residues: CASSLAIRGRQHF. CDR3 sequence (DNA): TGTGCCAGCAGCTTAGCTATCAGGGGGCGCCAGCATTTT.

In DNA, the CDR3 is TGTGCCAGCAGCATCCGGGACAGAAACATTCAGTACTTC. Its translation is CASSIRDRNIQYF. The chain combines TRBV5-8 with TRBJ2-4; the match to TRBD1 covers 7 bases. This CDR3 has 13 residues. Trimming cost V 4 bases and J 6 bases; bases outside gene matches: 4. The germline V gene encodes CDR1 SGHTS and CDR2 YDEGEE.

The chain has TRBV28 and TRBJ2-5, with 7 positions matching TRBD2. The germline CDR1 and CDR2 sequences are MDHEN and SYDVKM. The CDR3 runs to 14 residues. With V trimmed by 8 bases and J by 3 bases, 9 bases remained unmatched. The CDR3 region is CASLMGGMKETQYF. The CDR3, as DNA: TGTGCCAGCTTGATGGGGGGGATGAAAGAGACCCAGTACTTC.

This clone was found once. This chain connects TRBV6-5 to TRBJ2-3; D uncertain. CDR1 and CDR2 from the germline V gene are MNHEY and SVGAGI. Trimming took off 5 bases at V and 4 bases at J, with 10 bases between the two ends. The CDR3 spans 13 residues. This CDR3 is CASSPVGSDTQYF. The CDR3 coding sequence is TGTGCCAGCAGTCCCGTCGGGTCAGATACGCAGTATTTT.

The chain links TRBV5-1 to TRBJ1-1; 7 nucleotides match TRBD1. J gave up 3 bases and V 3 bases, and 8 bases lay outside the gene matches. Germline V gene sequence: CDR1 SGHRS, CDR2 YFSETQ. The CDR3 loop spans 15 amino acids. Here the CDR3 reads CASSSLQGRDTEAFF. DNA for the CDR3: TGCGCCAGCAGCTCCCTACAGGGGAGGGACACTGAAGCTTTCTTT.

As DNA, the CDR3 is TGTGCCAGCAGTCAACGATCAGGGGACTATGGCTACACCTTC. The encoded protein is CASSQRSGDYGYTF. The J gene is TRBJ1-2, the V gene TRBV6-5; tentative D call: TRBD1 (6 bases). V dropped 5 bases and J dropped 3 bases, with 13 bases sitting between them. The germline CDR1 and CDR2 sequences are MNHEY and SVGAGI. The CDR3 loop spans 14 amino acids.